These T cell receptor beta chains were read from a single sample in a study of siplizumab effects on memory and regulatory T cells. The method was immunoSEQ multiplex PCR; TCRdb's version includes in-frame clones alone and lacks a portion of them. The sample has some 97,000 clones, 91% seen once. Sequenced sample: CD4+ T cells sorted from blood. Source of these receptors: a human donor in good health. CDR3s include the opening cysteine and the closing phenylalanine or tryptophan. The D gene is left open where the match is weak. Where a row states a size, it is once, few, many or the class of an expanded clone; other rows omit it.

j_call: TRBJ2-1; clone_size: once; v_call: TRBV6-1; d_call: NA; cdr3_nt: TGTGCCAGCAGTGAAGCGTCCGTTTACAGCTTTTACAATGAGCAGTTCTTC; cdr3_aa: CASSEASVYSFYNEQFF
j_call: TRBJ2-5; clone_size: NA; v_call: TRBV5-1; d_call: NA; cdr3_nt: TGCGCCAGCACCGTACTAGGGGACGGCCGACAAGAGACCCAGTACTTC; cdr3_aa: CASTVLGDGRQETQYF
j_call: TRBJ1-2; clone_size: NA; v_call: TRBV5-1; d_call: NA; cdr3_nt: TGCGCCAGCCCCATGGGAGATTTATATGGCTACACCTTC; cdr3_aa: CASPMGDLYGYTF
j_call: TRBJ2-3; clone_size: NA; v_call: TRBV9; d_call: NA; cdr3_nt: TGTGCCAGCAGCGCCGAAGATACGCAGTATTTT; cdr3_aa: CASSAEDTQYF
j_call: TRBJ2-2; clone_size: NA; v_call: TRBV7-9; d_call: TRBD1; cdr3_nt: TGTGCCAGCAGCTTAGCAAGTGGACAGGGAGGAACCGGGGAGCTGTTTTTT; cdr3_aa: CASSLASGQGGTGELFF
j_call: TRBJ1-5; clone_size: NA; v_call: TRBV28; d_call: NA; cdr3_nt: TGTGCCAGCAGCCTAAGAAGGGTTCAGCCCCAGCATTTT; cdr3_aa: CASSLRRVQPQHF
j_call: TRBJ2-3; clone_size: NA; v_call: TRBV6-1; d_call: NA; cdr3_nt: TGTGCCAGCAGTCAGCAGGGGGGCACGGATACGCAGTATTTT; cdr3_aa: CASSQQGGTDTQYF
j_call: TRBJ2-7; clone_size: NA; v_call: TRBV5-1; d_call: NA; cdr3_nt: TGCGCCAGCTCCCGCGAGCCGGGGCCCACCGAGCAGTACTTC; cdr3_aa: CASSREPGPTEQYF
j_call: TRBJ1-3; clone_size: NA; v_call: TRBV19; d_call: TRBD1; cdr3_nt: TGTGCCAGTAGCCACAGACAGGGATCCGGAAACACCATATATTTT; cdr3_aa: CASSHRQGSGNTIYF
j_call: TRBJ1-1; clone_size: NA; v_call: TRBV9; d_call: NA; cdr3_nt: TGTGCCAGCAGCGCCCGACGTCGGGTCGACACTGAAGCTTTCTTT; cdr3_aa: CASSARRRVDTEAFF
j_call: TRBJ1-1; clone_size: NA; v_call: TRBV19; d_call: NA; cdr3_nt: TGTGCCAGTACCAACCGGGGCCTGGGGACTGAAGCTTTCTTT; cdr3_aa: CASTNRGLGTEAFF
j_call: TRBJ1-1; clone_size: few; v_call: TRBV5-1; d_call: NA; cdr3_nt: TGCGCCAGCAGCGGAGAAACAGGGAACACTGAAGCTTTCTTT; cdr3_aa: CASSGETGNTEAFF
j_call: TRBJ2-5; clone_size: NA; v_call: TRBV6-5; d_call: TRBD2; cdr3_nt: TGTGCCAGCAGTTACGATGGGTTGGGGGGGAGTGAGACCCAGTACTTC; cdr3_aa: CASSYDGLGGSETQYF
j_call: TRBJ1-4; clone_size: NA; v_call: TRBV19; d_call: NA; cdr3_nt: TGTGCCAGTAGTATGTCCAGGGGAGTCGAAAAACTGTTTTTT; cdr3_aa: CASSMSRGVEKLFF
j_call: TRBJ1-1; clone_size: NA; v_call: TRBV10-1; d_call: NA; cdr3_nt: TGCGCCAGCAGTGAGAAGGGGGACGGCATCTACACTGAAGCTTTCTTT; cdr3_aa: CASSEKGDGIYTEAFF
j_call: TRBJ1-6; clone_size: NA; v_call: TRBV30; d_call: NA; cdr3_nt: TGTGCCTGGAGGGCTCACGGGGCCAATTCACCCCTCCACTTT; cdr3_aa: CAWRAHGANSPLHF
j_call: TRBJ1-5; clone_size: NA; v_call: TRBV19; d_call: TRBD1; cdr3_nt: TGTGCCAGTAGGGACAGGGGAAGGGGCAATCAGCCCCAGCATTTT; cdr3_aa: CASRDRGRGNQPQHF
j_call: TRBJ2-2; clone_size: NA; v_call: TRBV9; d_call: NA; cdr3_nt: TGTGCCAGCAGCGTAGTCCCGGGGACCGGGGAGCTGTTTTTT; cdr3_aa: CASSVVPGTGELFF
j_call: TRBJ2-4; clone_size: NA; v_call: TRBV6-5; d_call: NA; cdr3_nt: TGTGCCAGCAGTTACAGTCTCCGGCAGAATGAAAACATTCAGTACTTC; cdr3_aa: CASSYSLRQNENIQYF
j_call: TRBJ2-5; clone_size: NA; v_call: TRBV5-1; d_call: TRBD1; cdr3_nt: TGCGCCAGCAGCAGCCGGGGACAGGGGGCCGAAGAGACCCAGTACTTC; cdr3_aa: CASSSRGQGAEETQYF
j_call: TRBJ2-7; clone_size: NA; v_call: TRBV4-1; d_call: TRBD2; cdr3_nt: TGCGCCAGCAGCCAAGATCTAGCGGGCTTCGTCTACGAGCAGTACTTC; cdr3_aa: CASSQDLAGFVYEQYF
j_call: TRBJ1-3; clone_size: NA; v_call: TRBV11-3; d_call: NA; cdr3_nt: TGTGCCAGCAGCAATACCGGGGGGTCTGGAAACACCATATATTTT; cdr3_aa: CASSNTGGSGNTIYF
j_call: TRBJ1-6; clone_size: NA; v_call: TRBV9; d_call: NA; cdr3_nt: TGTGCCAGCAGCGTAGAAGGGGACCCTAGCTCCTATAATTCACCCCTCCACTTT; cdr3_aa: CASSVEGDPSSYNSPLHF
j_call: TRBJ2-5; clone_size: once; v_call: TRBV5-1; d_call: NA; cdr3_nt: TGCGCCAGCAGCTTGGGGGCCCAAGAGACCCAGTACTTC; cdr3_aa: CASSLGAQETQYF
j_call: TRBJ1-2; clone_size: NA; v_call: TRBV11-2; d_call: NA; cdr3_nt: TGTGCCAGCAGCTTATCTCCCGACGGTCCCTATGGCTACACCTTC; cdr3_aa: CASSLSPDGPYGYTF
j_call: TRBJ2-7; clone_size: NA; v_call: TRBV7-6; d_call: NA; cdr3_nt: TGTGCCAGCAAGGTGGCCTCATGGGGCTACGAGCAGTACTTC; cdr3_aa: CASKVASWGYEQYF
j_call: TRBJ2-7; clone_size: NA; v_call: TRBV18; d_call: NA; cdr3_nt: TGTGCCAGCTCACGAACATTACAGGTCGAGCAGTACTTC; cdr3_aa: CASSRTLQVEQYF
j_call: TRBJ1-1; clone_size: NA; v_call: TRBV7-2; d_call: NA; cdr3_nt: TGTGCCAGCAGCTTAGCGAACCTTGTAACTGAAGCTTTCTTT; cdr3_aa: CASSLANLVTEAFF
j_call: TRBJ1-1; clone_size: few; v_call: TRBV5-6; d_call: NA; cdr3_nt: TGTGCCAGCAGCTTGGTCACAGAAGAAGCTTTCTTT; cdr3_aa: CASSLVTEEAFF
j_call: TRBJ2-4; clone_size: few; v_call: TRBV28; d_call: NA; cdr3_nt: TGTGCCAGCAGTTCGCCACCGGGCCCCACTTCAAACATTCAGTACTTC; cdr3_aa: CASSSPPGPTSNIQYF
j_call: TRBJ2-3; clone_size: NA; v_call: TRBV28; d_call: NA; cdr3_nt: TGTGCCAGCAGTTCCTTCACAGATACGCAGTATTTT; cdr3_aa: CASSSFTDTQYF
j_call: TRBJ1-1; clone_size: NA; v_call: TRBV7-3; d_call: NA; cdr3_nt: TGTGCCAGCAGCTCGGACAGCAACACTGAAGCTTTCTTT; cdr3_aa: CASSSDSNTEAFF
j_call: TRBJ2-1; clone_size: NA; v_call: TRBV7-2; d_call: TRBD2; cdr3_nt: TGTGCCAGCACCCTAGGACTAGCGAATGAGCAGTTCTTC; cdr3_aa: CASTLGLANEQFF